What follows describes a single T cell receptor (beta chain). This entry belongs to a study of blood T cell repertoires in COVID-19. Clones were sequenced by immunoSEQ multiplex PCR, and TCRdb holds only the in-frame ones, with some missing. The data contain a few hundred thousand clones, more than 75% of them singletons. CDR1 and CDR2 from the germline V gene are MNHEY and SMNVEV (reference sequence). V was trimmed by 4 bases and J by 2 bases, leaving 11 bases between them. This CDR3 contains 14 residues. This chain connects TRBV27 to TRBJ2-5, with D hard to call. This receptor was taken from a woman between 25 and 40 years old with COVID-19, enrolled during active disease. The sequencing input was peripheral blood. The CDR3 loop reads CASSYSLAQETQYF. As DNA, the CDR3 is TGTGCCAGCAGTTATTCCTTAGCTCAAGAGACCCAGTACTTC.